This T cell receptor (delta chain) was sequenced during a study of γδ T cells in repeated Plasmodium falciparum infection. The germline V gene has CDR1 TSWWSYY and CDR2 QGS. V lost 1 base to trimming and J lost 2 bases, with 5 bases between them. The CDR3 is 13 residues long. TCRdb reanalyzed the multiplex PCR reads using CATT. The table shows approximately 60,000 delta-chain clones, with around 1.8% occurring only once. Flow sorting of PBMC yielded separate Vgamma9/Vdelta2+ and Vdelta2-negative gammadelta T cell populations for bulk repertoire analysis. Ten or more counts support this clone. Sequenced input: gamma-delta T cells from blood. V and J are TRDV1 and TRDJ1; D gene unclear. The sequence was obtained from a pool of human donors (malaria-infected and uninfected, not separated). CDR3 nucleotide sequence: TGTGCTCTTGGGGAACAACCTACCGATAAACTCATCTTT. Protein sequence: CALGEQPTDKLIF.